This TCR beta chain is drawn from a study of blood T cell repertoires in COVID-19. The overall study: The origin of the acute and convalescent COVID-19 samples was the United States, Italy and Spain. Sample material is recorded as cDNA or gDNA derived from T cells, B-cell-depleted T cells, or PBMCs.

Original processing methods: Estimated nucleated cell counts came from reference gene primer amplification. Libraries were prepared by immunoSEQ multiplex PCR; TCRdb keeps only in-frame clonotypes and omits some of them. V and J calls and clone size come straight from that table; D and trimming were deduced from the DNA. The repertoire holds a few hundred thousand clones, 86% seen once, with 10% to 15% in the top ten. V shed 4 bases and J 4 bases; nucleotides not matched to a gene: 6. Germline lookup yields CDR1 LNHDA and CDR2 SQIVND (reference sequence). The CDR3 extends over 15 amino acids. The chain carries TRBV19 and TRBJ2-3; 9 bases align to TRBD1. This clonotype was sampled from a man at least 80 years old with acute or convalescent COVID-19. The sample was peripheral blood. The CDR3 coding sequence is TGTGCCAGTAGTAAACTCGGACAGGGGTCAGATACGCAGTATTTT. Amino acid sequence: CASSKLGQGSDTQYF.